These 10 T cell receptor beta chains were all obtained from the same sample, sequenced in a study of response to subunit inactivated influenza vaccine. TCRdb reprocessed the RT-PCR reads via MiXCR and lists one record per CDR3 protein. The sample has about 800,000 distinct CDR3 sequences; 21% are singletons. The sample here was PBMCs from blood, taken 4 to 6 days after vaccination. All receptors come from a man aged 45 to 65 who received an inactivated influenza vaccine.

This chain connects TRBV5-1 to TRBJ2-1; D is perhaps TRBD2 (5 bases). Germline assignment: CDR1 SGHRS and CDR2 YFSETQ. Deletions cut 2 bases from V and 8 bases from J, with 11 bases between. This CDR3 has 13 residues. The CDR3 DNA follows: TGCGCCAGCAGCTTTGGCGGGCTTGATGAGCAGTTCTTC. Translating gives CASSFGGLDEQFF.

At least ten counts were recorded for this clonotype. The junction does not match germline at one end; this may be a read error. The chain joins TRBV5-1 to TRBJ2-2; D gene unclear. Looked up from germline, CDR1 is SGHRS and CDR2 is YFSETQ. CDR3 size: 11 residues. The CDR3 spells CASSNTGELFF. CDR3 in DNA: TGTGCCAGCAGTAACACCGGGGAGCTGTTTTTT.

CDR3 bases: TGTGCCAGCAGTGGCCGGGGGGAAGCGAACACCGGGGAGCTGTTTTTT. It is translated as CASSGRGEANTGELFF. The chain carries TRBV7-9 and TRBJ2-2, with 7 nucleotides matching TRBD2. This CDR3 region has 16 residues. The V gene's germline CDR1 is SEHNR and CDR2 FQNEAQ (reference sequence). With V trimmed by 6 bases and J by 0 bases, 7 bases remained unmatched.

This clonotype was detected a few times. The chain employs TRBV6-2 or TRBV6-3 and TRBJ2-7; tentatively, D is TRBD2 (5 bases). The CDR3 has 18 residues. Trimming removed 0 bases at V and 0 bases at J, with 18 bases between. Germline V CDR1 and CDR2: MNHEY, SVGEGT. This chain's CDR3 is CASSYSSVSGYSSYEQYF. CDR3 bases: TGTGCCAGCAGTTACTCGAGCGTGAGCGGCTATAGCTCCTACGAGCAGTACTTC.

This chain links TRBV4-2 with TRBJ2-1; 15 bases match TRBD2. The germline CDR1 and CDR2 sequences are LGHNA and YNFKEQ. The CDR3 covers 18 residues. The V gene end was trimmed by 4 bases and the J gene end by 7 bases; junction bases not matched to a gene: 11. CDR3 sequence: CASSRGLAGGPSRNEQFF. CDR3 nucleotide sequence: TGTGCCAGCAGCCGCGGACTAGCGGGAGGGCCCTCGAGGAATGAGCAGTTCTTC.

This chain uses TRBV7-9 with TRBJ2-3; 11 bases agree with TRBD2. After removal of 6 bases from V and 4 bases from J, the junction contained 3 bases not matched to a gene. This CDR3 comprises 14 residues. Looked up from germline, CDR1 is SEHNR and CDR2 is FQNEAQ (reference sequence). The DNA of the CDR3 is TGTGCCAGCAGTACTAGCGGGAGCCCAGATACGCAGTATTTT. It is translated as CASSTSGSPDTQYF.

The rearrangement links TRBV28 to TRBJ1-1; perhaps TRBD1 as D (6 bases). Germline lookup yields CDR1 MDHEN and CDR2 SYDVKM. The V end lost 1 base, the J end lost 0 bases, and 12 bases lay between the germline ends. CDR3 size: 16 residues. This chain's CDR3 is CASSLLGGAMNTEAFF. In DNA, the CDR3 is TGTGCCAGCAGTTTATTAGGGGGAGCTATGAACACTGAAGCTTTCTTT.

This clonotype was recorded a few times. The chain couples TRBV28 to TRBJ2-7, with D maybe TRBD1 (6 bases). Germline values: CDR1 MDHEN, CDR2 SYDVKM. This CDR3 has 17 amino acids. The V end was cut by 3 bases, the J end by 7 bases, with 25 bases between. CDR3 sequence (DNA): TGTGCCAGCAGTTTGGTAAGCCAGGGGACCCTCCTACGTGAGCAGTACTTC. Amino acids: CASSLVSQGTLLREQYF.

The CDR3 DNA is TGTGCCAGCAGCTTAAGGGTCGGGGTAAGCTCCTACGAGCAGTACTTC. It specifies CASSLRVGVSSYEQYF. The chain employs TRBV11-2 and TRBJ2-7; D is possibly TRBD2 (5 bases). In germline, CDR1 is SGHAT, CDR2 FQNNGV. Trimming took 2 bases from V and 0 from J, leaving 14 bases between them. There are 16 residues in the CDR3.

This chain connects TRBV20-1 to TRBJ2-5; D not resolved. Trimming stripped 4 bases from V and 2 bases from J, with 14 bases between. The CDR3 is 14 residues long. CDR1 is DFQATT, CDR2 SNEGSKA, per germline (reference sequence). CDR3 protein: CSANPPEPQETQYF. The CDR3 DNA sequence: TGCAGTGCTAACCCCCCCGAACCTCAAGAGACCCAGTACTTC.